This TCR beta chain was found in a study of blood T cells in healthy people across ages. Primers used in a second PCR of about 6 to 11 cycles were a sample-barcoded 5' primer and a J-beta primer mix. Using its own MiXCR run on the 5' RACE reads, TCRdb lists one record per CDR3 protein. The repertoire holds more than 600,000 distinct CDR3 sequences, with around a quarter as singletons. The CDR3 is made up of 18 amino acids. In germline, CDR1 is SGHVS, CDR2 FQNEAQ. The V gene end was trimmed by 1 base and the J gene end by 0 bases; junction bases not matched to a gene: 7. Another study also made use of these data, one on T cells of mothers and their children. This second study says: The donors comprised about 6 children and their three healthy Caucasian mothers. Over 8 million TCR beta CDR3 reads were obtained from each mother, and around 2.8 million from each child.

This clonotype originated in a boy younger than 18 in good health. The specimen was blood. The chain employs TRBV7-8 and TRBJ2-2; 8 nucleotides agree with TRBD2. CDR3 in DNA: TGTGCCAGCAGCTTAGAGCTTAGCGGGACTACGAACACCGGGGAGCTGTTTTTT. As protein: CASSLELSGTTNTGELFF.